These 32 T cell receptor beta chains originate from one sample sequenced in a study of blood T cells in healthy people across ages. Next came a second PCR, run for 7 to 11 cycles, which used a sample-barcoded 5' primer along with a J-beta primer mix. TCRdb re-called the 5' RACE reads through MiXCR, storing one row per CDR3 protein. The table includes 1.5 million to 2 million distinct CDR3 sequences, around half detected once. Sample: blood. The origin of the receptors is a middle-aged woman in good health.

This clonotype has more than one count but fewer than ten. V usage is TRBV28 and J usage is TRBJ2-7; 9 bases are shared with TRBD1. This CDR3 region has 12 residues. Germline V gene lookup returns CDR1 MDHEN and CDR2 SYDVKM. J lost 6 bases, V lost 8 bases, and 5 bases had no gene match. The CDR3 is CASRTGEPEQYF. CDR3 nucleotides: TGTGCCAGCCGGACAGGGGAACCCGAGCAGTACTTC.

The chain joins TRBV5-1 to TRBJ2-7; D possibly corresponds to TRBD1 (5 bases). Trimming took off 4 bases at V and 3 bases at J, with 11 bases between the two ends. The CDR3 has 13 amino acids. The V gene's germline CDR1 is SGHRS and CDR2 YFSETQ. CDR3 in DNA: TGCGCCAGCAGCACATACCAGGGCTACGAGCAGTACTTC. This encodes CASSTYQGYEQYF. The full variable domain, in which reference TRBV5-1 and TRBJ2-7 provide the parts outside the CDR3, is KAGVTQTPRYLIKTRGQQVTLSCSPISGHRSVSWYQQTPGQGLQFLFEYFSETQRNKGNFPGRFSGRQFSNSRSEMNVSTLELGDSALYLCASSTYQGYEQYFGPGTRLTVT.

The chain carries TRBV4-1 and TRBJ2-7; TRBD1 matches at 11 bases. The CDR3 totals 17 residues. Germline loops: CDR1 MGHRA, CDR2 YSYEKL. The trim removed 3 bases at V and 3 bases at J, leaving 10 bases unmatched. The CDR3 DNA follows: TGCGCCAGCAGCCATTGGGCCGGGGACAGGGGGAGCTACGAGCAGTACTTC. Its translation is CASSHWAGDRGSYEQYF.

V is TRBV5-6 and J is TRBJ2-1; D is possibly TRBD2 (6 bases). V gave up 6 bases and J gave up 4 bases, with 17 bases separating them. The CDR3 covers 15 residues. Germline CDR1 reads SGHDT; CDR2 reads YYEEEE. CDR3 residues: CASTSTGGEYNEQFF. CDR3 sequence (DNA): TGTGCCAGCACCTCGACCGGCGGGGAGTACAATGAGCAGTTCTTC.

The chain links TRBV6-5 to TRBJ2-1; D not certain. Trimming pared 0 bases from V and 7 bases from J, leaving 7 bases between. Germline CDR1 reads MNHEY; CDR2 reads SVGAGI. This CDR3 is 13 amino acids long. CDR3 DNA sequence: TGTGCCAGCAGTTACTCGGTTTGGAATGAGCAGTTCTTC. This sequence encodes CASSYSVWNEQFF.

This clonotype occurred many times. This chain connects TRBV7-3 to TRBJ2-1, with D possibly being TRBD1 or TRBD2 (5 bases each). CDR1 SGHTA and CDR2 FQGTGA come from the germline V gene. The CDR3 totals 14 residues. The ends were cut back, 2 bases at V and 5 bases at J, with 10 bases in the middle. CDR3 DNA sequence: TGTGCCAGCAGCTTAGGGATGGGGGACAATGAGCAGTTCTTC. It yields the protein CASSLGMGDNEQFF.

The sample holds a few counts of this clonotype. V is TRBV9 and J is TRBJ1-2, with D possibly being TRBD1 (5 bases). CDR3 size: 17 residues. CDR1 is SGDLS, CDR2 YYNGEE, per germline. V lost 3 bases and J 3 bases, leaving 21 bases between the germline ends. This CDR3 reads CASSAQIIQGSDYGYTF. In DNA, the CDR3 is TGTGCCAGCAGCGCCCAGATAATCCAGGGTTCCGACTATGGCTACACCTTC.

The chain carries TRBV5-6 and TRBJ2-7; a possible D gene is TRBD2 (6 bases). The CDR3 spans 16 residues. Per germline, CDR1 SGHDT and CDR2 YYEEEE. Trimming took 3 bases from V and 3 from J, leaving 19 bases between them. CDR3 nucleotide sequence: TGTGCCAGCAGCTCGGGGGTCGGGGTCCGTAACTACGAGCAGTACTTC. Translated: CASSSGVGVRNYEQYF. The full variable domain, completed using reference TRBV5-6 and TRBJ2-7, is DAGVTQSPTHLIKTRGQQVTLRCSPKSGHDTVSWYQQALGQGPQFIFQYYEEEERQRGNFPDRFSGHQFPNYSSELNVNALLLGDSALYLCASSSGVGVRNYEQYFGPGTRLTVT.

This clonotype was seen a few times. This chain's CDR3 is CASSQVHLQETQYF. The CDR3 nucleotides are TGTGCCAGCAGCCAAGTCCACTTACAAGAGACCCAGTACTTC. The chain joins TRBV14 to TRBJ2-5, with D unclear. The CDR3 contains 14 residues. Germline lookup yields CDR1 SGHDN and CDR2 FVKESK. V was shortened by 1 base and J by 2 bases, with 8 bases between the two germline ends. Full variable domain (remainder filled in from reference TRBV14 and TRBJ2-5): EAGVTQFPSHSVIEKGQTVTLRCDPISGHDNLYWYRRVMGKEIKFLLHFVKESKQDESGMPNNRFLAERTGGTYSTLKVQPAELEDSGVYFCASSQVHLQETQYFGPGTRLLVL.

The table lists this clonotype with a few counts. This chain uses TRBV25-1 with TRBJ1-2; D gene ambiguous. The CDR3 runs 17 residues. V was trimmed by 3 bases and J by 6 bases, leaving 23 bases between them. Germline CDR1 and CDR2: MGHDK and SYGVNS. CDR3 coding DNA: TGTGCCAGCAGTGAGCCATACCCGACGAAGGTCGGGGATGGCTACACCTTC. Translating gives CASSEPYPTKVGDGYTF.

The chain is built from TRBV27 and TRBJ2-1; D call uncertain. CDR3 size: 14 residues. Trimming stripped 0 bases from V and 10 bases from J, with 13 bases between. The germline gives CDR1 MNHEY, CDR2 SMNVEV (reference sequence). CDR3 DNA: TGTGCCAGCAGTTTATCTCCCCTCTATCGGGAGCAGTTCTTC. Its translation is CASSLSPLYREQFF.

CDR3 bases: TGTGCCAGCAGCTTAGCGGGACTAACGTTGAGCGCGCAGTATTTT. Translation gives CASSLAGLTLSAQYF. The chain carries TRBV7-2 and TRBJ2-3; 7 bases are shared with TRBD2. Germline V gene lookup returns CDR1 SGHTA and CDR2 FQGNSA. The CDR3 extends over 15 amino acids. The V and J ends lost 0 bases and 10 bases, in that order; junction bases with no gene match: 10. The entire variable domain, with the rest obtained from reference TRBV7-2 and TRBJ2-3, is as follows: GAGVSQSPSNKVTEKGKDVELRCDPISGHTALYWYRQSLGQGLEFLIYFQGNSAPDKSGLPSDRFSAERTGGSVSTLTIQRTQQEDSAVYLCASSLAGLTLSAQYFGPGTRLTVL.

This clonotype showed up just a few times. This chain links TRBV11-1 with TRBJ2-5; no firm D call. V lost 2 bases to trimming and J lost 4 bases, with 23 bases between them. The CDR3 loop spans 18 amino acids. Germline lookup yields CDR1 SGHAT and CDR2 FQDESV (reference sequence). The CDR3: CASSLTQPRSYIGETQYF. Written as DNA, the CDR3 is TGTGCCAGCAGCTTAACCCAGCCCCGGTCTTACATTGGAGAGACCCAGTACTTC.

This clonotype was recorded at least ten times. The CDR3: CASSNPGGGQPQHF. Written as DNA, the CDR3 is TGCGCCAGCAGTAATCCAGGGGGCGGTCAGCCCCAGCATTTT. The gene calls are TRBV4-1 and TRBJ1-5, with TRBD1 matching 8 bases. Per germline, CDR1 MGHRA and CDR2 YSYEKL. The CDR3 consists of 14 residues. V lost 6 bases and J lost 6; bases outside the gene matches: 7.

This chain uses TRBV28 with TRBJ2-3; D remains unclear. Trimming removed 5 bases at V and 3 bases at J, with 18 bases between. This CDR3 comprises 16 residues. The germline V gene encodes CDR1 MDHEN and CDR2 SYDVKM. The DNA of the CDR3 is TGTGCCAGCAGTCCGCTAGGGTCCCCCCGGACAGATACGCAGTATTTT. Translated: CASSPLGSPRTDTQYF.

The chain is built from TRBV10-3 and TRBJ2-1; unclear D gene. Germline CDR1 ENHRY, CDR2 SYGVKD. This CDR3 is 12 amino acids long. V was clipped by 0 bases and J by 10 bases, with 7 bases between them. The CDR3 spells CAISESGAEQFF. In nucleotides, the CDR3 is TGTGCCATCAGTGAGTCGGGTGCGGAGCAGTTCTTC.

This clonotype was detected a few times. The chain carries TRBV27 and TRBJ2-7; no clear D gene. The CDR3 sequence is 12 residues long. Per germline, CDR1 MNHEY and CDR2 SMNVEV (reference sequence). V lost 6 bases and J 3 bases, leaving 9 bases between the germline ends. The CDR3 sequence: CASRKGFYEQYF. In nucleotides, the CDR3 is TGTGCCAGCAGGAAAGGGTTCTACGAGCAGTACTTC.

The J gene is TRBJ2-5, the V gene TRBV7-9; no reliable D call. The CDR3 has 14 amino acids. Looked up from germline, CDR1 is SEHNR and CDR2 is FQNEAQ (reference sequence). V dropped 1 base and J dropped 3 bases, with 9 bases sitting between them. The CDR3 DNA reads TGTGCCAGCAGCTTAGGTGTCCCTAAAGAGACCCAGTACTTC. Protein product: CASSLGVPKETQYF.

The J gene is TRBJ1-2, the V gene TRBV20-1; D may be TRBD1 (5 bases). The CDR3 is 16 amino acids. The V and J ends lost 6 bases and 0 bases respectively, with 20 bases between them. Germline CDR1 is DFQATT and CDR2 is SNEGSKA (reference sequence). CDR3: CSAEGDQGGTNYGYTF. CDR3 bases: TGCAGTGCCGAAGGAGATCAGGGTGGGACTAACTATGGCTACACCTTC.

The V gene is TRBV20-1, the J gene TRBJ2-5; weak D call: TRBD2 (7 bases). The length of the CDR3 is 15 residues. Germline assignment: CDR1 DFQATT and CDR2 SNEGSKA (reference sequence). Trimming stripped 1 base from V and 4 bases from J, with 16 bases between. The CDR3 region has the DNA TGCAGTGCTAGAGCGGCGGGGGCGCCCCGAGAGACCCAGTACTTC. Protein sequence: CSARAAGAPRETQYF.

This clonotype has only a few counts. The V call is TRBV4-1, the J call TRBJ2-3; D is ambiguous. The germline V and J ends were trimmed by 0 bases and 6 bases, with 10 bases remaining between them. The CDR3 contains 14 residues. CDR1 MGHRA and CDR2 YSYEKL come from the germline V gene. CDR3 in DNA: TGCGCCAGCAGCCAAGATCTGGTTCGGGATACGCAGTATTTT. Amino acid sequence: CASSQDLVRDTQYF.

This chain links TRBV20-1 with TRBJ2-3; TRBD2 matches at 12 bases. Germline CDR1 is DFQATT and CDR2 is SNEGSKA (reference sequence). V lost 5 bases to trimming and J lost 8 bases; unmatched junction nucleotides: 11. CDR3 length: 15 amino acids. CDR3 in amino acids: CSAGLTSGGQATQYF. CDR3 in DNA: TGCAGTGCTGGTTTAACTAGCGGGGGGCAAGCTACGCAGTATTTT.

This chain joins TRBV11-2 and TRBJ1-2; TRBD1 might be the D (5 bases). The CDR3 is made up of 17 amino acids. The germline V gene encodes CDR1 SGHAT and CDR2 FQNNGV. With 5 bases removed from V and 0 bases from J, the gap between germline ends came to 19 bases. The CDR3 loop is CASSTSWGLTTNYGYTF. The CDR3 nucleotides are TGTGCCAGCAGCACATCTTGGGGACTAACCACTAACTATGGCTACACCTTC.

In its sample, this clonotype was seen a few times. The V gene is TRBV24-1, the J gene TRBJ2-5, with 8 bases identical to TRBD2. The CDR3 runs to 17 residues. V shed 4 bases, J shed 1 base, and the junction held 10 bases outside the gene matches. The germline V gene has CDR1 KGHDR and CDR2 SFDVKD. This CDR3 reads CATSEGSAGVIQETQYF. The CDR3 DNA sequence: TGTGCCACCAGTGAGGGTTCAGCGGGGGTTATCCAAGAGACCCAGTACTTC.

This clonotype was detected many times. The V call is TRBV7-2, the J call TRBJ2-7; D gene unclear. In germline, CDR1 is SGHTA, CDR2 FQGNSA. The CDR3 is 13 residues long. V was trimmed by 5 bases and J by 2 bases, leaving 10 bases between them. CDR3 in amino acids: CASSPDGPYEQYF. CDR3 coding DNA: TGTGCCAGCAGCCCCGACGGACCCTACGAGCAGTACTTC.

The DNA for the CDR3 is TGTGCCAGCAGCCCTGACAGGGGAGAGGCGGGGGCCAAAAACATTCAGTACTTC. It codes for CASSPDRGEAGAKNIQYF. This chain uses TRBV7-2 with TRBJ2-4; TRBD1 agrees at 8 bases. The CDR3 totals 18 residues. J lost 1 base, V lost 5 bases, and 13 bases had no gene match. Germline-derived CDR1 and CDR2 are SGHTA and FQGNSA.

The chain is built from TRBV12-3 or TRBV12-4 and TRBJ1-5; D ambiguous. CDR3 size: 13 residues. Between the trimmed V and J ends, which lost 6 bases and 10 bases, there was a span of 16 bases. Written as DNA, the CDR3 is TGTGCCAGCAGCCGGACTCCTAGGTACCCCCAGCATTTT. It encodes CASSRTPRYPQHF.

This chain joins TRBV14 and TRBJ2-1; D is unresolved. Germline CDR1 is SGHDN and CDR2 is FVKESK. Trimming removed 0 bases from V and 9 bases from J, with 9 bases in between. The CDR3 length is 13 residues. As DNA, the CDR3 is TGTGCCAGCAGCCAAGAGAGCGTCCCTGAGCAGTTCTTC. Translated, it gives CASSQESVPEQFF.

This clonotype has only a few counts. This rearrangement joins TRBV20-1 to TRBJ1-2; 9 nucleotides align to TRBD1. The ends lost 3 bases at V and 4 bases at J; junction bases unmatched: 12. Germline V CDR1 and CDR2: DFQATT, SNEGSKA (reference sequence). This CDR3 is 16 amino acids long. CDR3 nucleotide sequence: TGCAGTGCTAGTCCCGACGGGACAGGGCTTGCCTATGGCTACACCTTC. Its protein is CSASPDGTGLAYGYTF.

As DNA, the CDR3 is TGTGCCAGCAGCCCCCCGGGCAGGGTGTTGGACGAGCAGTACTTC. Protein: CASSPPGRVLDEQYF. The chain combines TRBV9 with TRBJ2-5, with D possibly matching TRBD1 (5 bases). The J call is in doubt because the DNA end fits TRBJ2-7 better. Germline assignment: CDR1 SGDLS and CDR2 YYNGEE. This CDR3 contains 15 residues.

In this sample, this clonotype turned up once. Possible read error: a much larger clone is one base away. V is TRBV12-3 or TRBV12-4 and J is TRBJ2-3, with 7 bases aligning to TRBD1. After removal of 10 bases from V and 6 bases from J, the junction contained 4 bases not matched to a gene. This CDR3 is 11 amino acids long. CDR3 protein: CANRQGDTQYF. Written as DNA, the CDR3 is TGTGCCAACCGACAGGGTGATACGCAGTATTTT.

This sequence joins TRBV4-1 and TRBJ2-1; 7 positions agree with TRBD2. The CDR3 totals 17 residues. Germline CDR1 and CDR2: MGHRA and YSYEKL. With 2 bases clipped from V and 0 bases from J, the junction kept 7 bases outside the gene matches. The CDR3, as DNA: TGCGCCAGCAGCCAATGGTTGGGAGGGAGCTCCTACAATGAGCAGTTCTTC. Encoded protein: CASSQWLGGSSYNEQFF.